The 3 T cell receptor beta chains reported below all come from one sample, sequenced in a study of control samples from healthy donors and cancer patients (TCRdb year 2020). Receptor libraries were prepared by the immunoSEQ multiplex PCR assay. As stored in TCRdb, this immuneACCESS dataset retains in-frame rearrangements with V and J assigned. A fraction of the clones does not appear; measured against another copy, unresolved V genes explain less than half of the discrepancy, and the remainder lacks a known reason. This sample lists around 170,000 clones; approximately 90% were detected once. The top ten clones comprise less than 0.75% of the sample. The sequencing input was blood. The source of these receptors is a woman aged 25-40 years in good health.

The V gene is TRBV7-2, the J gene TRBJ1-5, with a possible D match to TRBD1 (6 bases). The V end was cut by 1 base, the J end by 6 bases, with 13 bases between. The CDR3 length is 15 residues. Germline CDR1 and CDR2: SGHTA and FQGNSA. CDR3 residues: CASSLDGGRAQPQHF. The CDR3 nucleotides read TGTGCCAGCAGCTTAGATGGGGGGCGCGCTCAGCCCCAGCATTTT. The full variable domain, with the rest looked up from reference TRBV7-2 and TRBJ1-5, is GAGVSQSPSNKVTEKGKDVELRCDPISGHTALYWYRQSLGQGLEFLIYFQGNSAPDKSGLPSDRFSAERTGGSVSTLTIQRTQQEDSAVYLCASSLDGGRAQPQHFGDGTRLSIL.

V usage is TRBV7-9 and J usage is TRBJ1-1, with D maybe TRBD1 (5 bases). From germline, CDR1 is SEHNR and CDR2 FQNEAQ (reference sequence). CDR3 length equals 14 residues. V lost 5 bases to trimming and J lost 0 bases, with 10 bases between them. The CDR3 reads CASSETGLNTEAFF. The CDR3 bases are TGTGCCAGCAGCGAAACAGGCTTGAACACTGAAGCTTTCTTT.

J is TRBJ2-2 and V is TRBV14; 7 nucleotides agree with TRBD2. The germline CDR1 and CDR2 sequences are SGHDN and FVKESK. The CDR3 runs 18 residues. The V segment lost 4 bases and the J segment 2 bases; nucleotides outside the gene matches: 13. The CDR3 bases are TGTGCCAGCAGCCCATGGGCTGGGACGGGACTAAACACCGGGGAGCTGTTTTTT. It is translated as CASSPWAGTGLNTGELFF.